This TCR beta chain was captured by sequencing in a study of blood T cell repertoires in COVID-19. Up to 2 weeks before entering the study, exposed participants had met a COVID-19 case. Trimming took 7 bases from V and 2 from J, leaving 12 bases between them. The germline V gene has CDR1 SQVTM and CDR2 ANQGSEA. This CDR3 region has 13 residues. This table comes from immunoSEQ multiplex PCR, and its TCRdb copy is limited to in-frame clones, with some not included. The table has roughly 430,000 clones, 88% seen once. Specimen: PBMCs or T cells enriched from blood (not recorded which). The receptor's source is a woman aged 18-29 years who had been exposed to COVID-19. The chain is built from TRBV29-1 and TRBJ1-5; no clear D gene. The CDR3 coding sequence is TGCAGCGCCGCCGGGGATGGCAATCAGCCCCAGCATTTT. As protein: CSAAGDGNQPQHF.